Below are 21 T cell receptor beta chains sequenced from a single sample in a study of beta chain features in type 1 diabetes. Antigens of these TCRs are unknown. Expressed TCRB transcripts were sequenced because the entire RNA isolate underwent reverse transcription. Clones were read by immunoSEQ multiplex PCR, and TCRdb kept only the in-frame ones, dropping some. The data contain more than 120,000 clones, approximately 13% of them seen just once; the ten biggest clones take up around 1.4%. Regarding the study as a whole: In every one of the four CD4+ subsets, TCRB CDR3s were moderately but significantly shorter in Type 1 diabetes patients.

The specimen was central memory CD4+ T cells from blood. The source of these receptors is a man between 18 and 35 years old with type 1 diabetes.

The V and J genes are TRBV7-8 and TRBJ2-1; 12 bases map to TRBD2. The CDR3 spans 14 residues. After removal of 2 bases from V and 8 bases from J, the junction contained 1 base not matched to a gene. Germline V gives CDR1 SGHVS, CDR2 FQNEAQ. The CDR3 region has the DNA TGTGCCAGCAGCTTACCTAGCGGGAGGGATGAGCAGTTCTTC. Its protein is CASSLPSGRDEQFF.

There are a few counts of this clone. In DNA, the CDR3 is TGTGCCAGCAGCCCCGTTAATCAGCCCCAGCATTTT. This translates into CASSPVNQPQHF. The chain recombines TRBV21-1 with TRBJ1-5. TRBV21-1 has pseudogene status. This CDR3 is 12 amino acids long.

This clone was counted only a few times. This rearrangement joins TRBV5-4 to TRBJ1-4; a possible D gene is TRBD1 (5 bases). Germline V gene lookup returns CDR1 SGHNT and CDR2 YYREEE (reference sequence). V shed 3 bases and J shed 4 bases, with 16 bases lying between them. This CDR3 comprises 16 residues. Written as DNA, the CDR3 is TGTGCCAGCAGCTGGGGACCGGGACGGAGTAATGAAAAACTGTTTTTT. Amino acid sequence: CASSWGPGRSNEKLFF.

This clone was counted only a few times. The CDR3 sequence is CASSESQGPRNEQFF. CDR3 DNA: TGTGCCAGCAGTGAATCCCAGGGGCCTCGCAATGAGCAGTTCTTC. The rearrangement links TRBV28 to TRBJ2-1; tentative D call: TRBD1 (6 bases). V gave up 5 bases and J gave up 6 bases, with 17 bases separating them. Germline-derived CDR1 and CDR2 are MDHEN and SYDVKM. There are 15 residues in the CDR3.

This chain uses TRBV28 with TRBJ2-7; D gene uncertain. Trimming stripped 6 bases from V and 2 bases from J, with 5 bases between. This CDR3 is built from 11 residues. The germline gives CDR1 MDHEN, CDR2 SYDVKM. The CDR3 is CASSATYEQYF. The CDR3, as DNA: TGTGCCAGCAGCGCAACCTACGAGCAGTACTTC.

J is TRBJ1-5 and V is TRBV30, with D hard to call. The CDR3 runs to 17 residues. Germline V CDR1 and CDR2: GTSNPN, SVGIG (reference sequence). Trimming cost V 1 base and J 2 bases, with 18 bases left between them. The CDR3 loop reads CAWSDIRWSAGNQPQHF. Here the CDR3 DNA reads TGTGCCTGGAGTGATATCCGTTGGAGCGCTGGCAATCAGCCCCAGCATTTT.

This clone appeared a few times. The V and J genes are TRBV4-1 and TRBJ1-6; D uncertain. Germline V CDR1 and CDR2: MGHRA, YSYEKL. This CDR3 has 16 residues. Between the trimmed V and J ends, which lost 6 bases and 6 bases, there was a span of 18 bases. CDR3 sequence (DNA): TGCGCCAGCAGAACGCCGGCTTCCGGAGGTAATTCACCCCTCCACTTT. Translating it yields CASRTPASGGNSPLHF.

For this clone: The same CDR3 arises from other DNA sequences in this sample as well. The chain recombines TRBV11-3 with TRBJ1-2; 10 nucleotides align to TRBD1. CDR3 length: 15 residues. V shed 5 bases and J 4 bases; nucleotides not matched to a gene: 7. Germline V gives CDR1 SGHNT, CDR2 YENEEA. Here the CDR3 reads CASSPRQGAFYGYTF. The CDR3 coding sequence is TGTGCCAGCAGCCCAAGACAGGGGGCGTTCTATGGCTACACCTTC. Filled out from reference TRBV11-3 and TRBJ1-2, the complete variable domain reads EAGVVQSPRYKIIEKKQPVAFWCNPISGHNTLYWYLQNLGQGPELLIRYENEEAVDDSQLPKDRFSAERLKGVDSTLKIQPAELGDSAVYLCASSPRQGAFYGYTFGSGTRLTVV.

The chain recombines TRBV7-9 with TRBJ1-3, with a weak D call TRBD1 (5 bases). The germline V gene encodes CDR1 SEHNR and CDR2 FQNEAQ (reference sequence). V was shortened by 3 bases and J by 0 bases, with 9 bases between the two germline ends. The CDR3 covers 15 residues. The CDR3 loop reads CASSLGQGSGNTIYF. For the CDR3, the DNA is TGTGCCAGCAGCTTGGGCCAGGGCTCTGGAAACACCATATATTTT.

The V and J genes are TRBV25-1 and TRBJ1-5, with unresolved D. This CDR3 comprises 14 residues. Trimming took 3 bases from V and 0 from J, leaving 6 bases between them. CDR1 and CDR2 (germline): MGHDK, SYGVNS. The CDR3 region is CASSERYSNQPQHF. The CDR3 nucleotides read TGTGCCAGCAGTGAGAGATATAGCAATCAGCCCCAGCATTTT.

This clone turned up a few times. CDR3 residues: CASGLPEVYEQYF. The CDR3 nucleotides are TGTGCTAGTGGTTTGCCCGAGGTCTACGAGCAGTACTTC. The chain employs TRBV12-5 and TRBJ2-7; no firm D call. The germline CDR1 and CDR2 sequences are LGHNT and FRNRAP. The V end was cut by 2 bases, the J end by 3 bases, with 8 bases between. CDR3 size: 13 residues.

This clone was detected only a few times. The same CDR3 is also encoded by other DNA sequences in this sample. The chain uses TRBV30 and TRBJ2-7; D is unclear. The germline V gene encodes CDR1 GTSNPN and CDR2 SVGIG (reference sequence). The V gene lost 0 bases and the J gene lost 3 bases, with 3 bases spanning the gap. CDR3 length equals 11 residues. CDR3 nucleotide sequence: TGTGCCTGGAGTGTGAGCTACGAGCAGTACTTC. Translation gives CAWSVSYEQYF.

The chain recombines TRBV13 with TRBJ2-7, with 12 nucleotides matching TRBD1. This CDR3 contains 16 residues. Germline V lookup: CDR1 PRHDT, CDR2 FYEKMQ (reference sequence). With V trimmed by 5 bases and J by 3 bases, 8 bases remained unmatched. The CDR3 here is CASSIRDRGLYYEQYF. CDR3 bases: TGTGCCAGCAGCATCCGGGACAGGGGGCTTTACTACGAGCAGTACTTC. Supplemented by reference TRBV13 and TRBJ2-7, the full variable domain reads AAGVIQSPRHLIKEKRETATLKCYPIPRHDTVYWYQQGPGQDPQFLISFYEKMQSDKGSIPDRFSAQQFSDYHSELNMSSLELGDSALYFCASSIRDRGLYYEQYFGPGTRLTVT.

This clone was seen a handful of times. CDR3 region: CASSFGTGSYEQYF. CDR3 DNA sequence: TGCGCCAGCAGCTTCGGGACAGGGTCCTACGAGCAGTACTTC. The chain joins TRBV5-1 to TRBJ2-7; 9 bases line up with TRBD1. V dropped 2 bases and J dropped 1; count of bases not matched to a gene: 1. This CDR3 is built from 14 residues. Germline CDR1 reads SGHRS; CDR2 reads YFSETQ.

This clone turned up a few times. The chain links TRBV30 to TRBJ2-3; D call uncertain. V was shortened by 3 bases and J by 2 bases, with 6 bases between the two germline ends. CDR3 length equals 12 residues. Germline-derived CDR1 and CDR2 are GTSNPN and SVGIG (reference sequence). The DNA of the CDR3 is TGTGCCTGGAGACGACACACAGATACGCAGTATTTT. Translated, it gives CAWRRHTDTQYF.

The chain carries TRBV15 and TRBJ2-1; 8 nucleotides match TRBD1. Germline assignment: CDR1 LNHNV and CDR2 YYDKDF (reference sequence). This CDR3 contains 16 residues. J gave up 0 bases and V 5 bases, and 6 bases lay outside the gene matches. CDR3 region: CATSASRGPSYNEQFF. The CDR3 DNA is TGTGCCACCAGCGCCTCCAGGGGGCCCTCCTACAATGAGCAGTTCTTC. The whole variable domain, remainder taken from reference TRBV15 and TRBJ2-1, is DAMVIQNPRYQVTQFGKPVTLSCSQTLNHNVMYWYQQKSSQAPKLLFHYYDKDFNNEADTPDNFQSRRPNTSFCFLDIRSPGLGDTAMYLCATSASRGPSYNEQFFGPGTRLTVL.

The rearrangement uses TRBV7-2 and TRBJ2-7; D gene uncertain. CDR3 length: 15 residues. V was shortened by 0 bases and J by 0 bases, with 9 bases between the two germline ends. Per germline, CDR1 SGHTA and CDR2 FQGNSA. CDR3 residues: CASSLASTSSYEQYF. The CDR3 DNA reads as TGTGCCAGCAGCTTAGCGAGTACCAGCTCCTACGAGCAGTACTTC.

The rearrangement uses TRBV6-1 and TRBJ1-1, with no clear D. CDR3 length equals 12 residues. In germline, CDR1 is MNHNS, CDR2 SASEGT. Trimming took off 8 bases at V and 3 bases at J, with 10 bases between the two ends. CDR3 loop: CASEDWDTEAFF. In DNA, the CDR3 is TGTGCCAGCGAGGATTGGGACACTGAAGCTTTCTTT.

At least ten counts were recorded for this clone. V gene TRBV29-1 combines with J gene TRBJ2-3, with TRBD2 matching 15 bases. This CDR3 contains 17 residues. CDR1 and CDR2 (germline): SQVTM, ANQGSEA. V shed 3 bases, J shed 4 bases, and the junction held 8 bases outside the gene matches. This chain's CDR3 is CSVERQGTSGGPDTQYF. The CDR3 region has the DNA TGCAGCGTTGAGAGGCAAGGGACTAGCGGGGGGCCAGATACGCAGTATTTT.

This clone was seen a few times. The chain uses TRBV2 and TRBJ2-3; maybe TRBD1 (6 bases). The CDR3 length is 13 residues. The V gene's germline CDR1 is SNHLY and CDR2 FYNNEI. V lost 5 bases and J 4 bases, leaving 10 bases between the germline ends. CDR3 protein: CASSWGRADTQYF. The DNA for the CDR3 is TGTGCCAGCAGTTGGGGGCGGGCAGATACGCAGTATTTT. The full variable domain, its missing parts supplied by reference TRBV2 and TRBJ2-3, is EPEVTQTPSHQVTQMGQEVILRCVPISNHLYFYWYRQILGQKVEFLVSFYNNEISEKSEIFDDQFSVERPDGSNFTLKIRSTKLEDSAMYFCASSWGRADTQYFGPGTRLTVL.

The J gene is TRBJ1-3, the V gene TRBV6-5; D is unresolved. Germline-derived CDR1 and CDR2 are MNHEY and SVGAGI. Trimming removed 0 bases at V and 0 bases at J, with 9 bases between. The CDR3 runs 16 residues. The CDR3 is CASSYSVSVSGNTIYF. The CDR3 bases are TGTGCCAGCAGTTACTCGGTCTCCGTCTCTGGAAACACCATATATTTT.